A single sample gave rise to the 9 T cell receptor beta chains below, sequenced in a study of blood T cell repertoires in COVID-19 (dated by TCRdb to the early 2020s). Receptors were amplified or captured by the immunoSEQ multiplex PCR assay. This immuneACCESS table, as held by TCRdb, lists in-frame sequences with V and J called but not all clones. Of the missing ones, under half trace to an unresolved V gene in checked studies; the others have no known cause. The sample table records a few hundred thousand clones; 86% of these occur just once. Jointly, the top ten make up about 4% of the sample. The sequencing sample was made of PBMCs or T cells enriched from blood (not recorded which). These receptors were collected from a woman in her 30s who had been exposed to COVID-19.

The chain uses TRBV13 and TRBJ2-5; 10 nucleotides line up with TRBD2. Germline assignment: CDR1 PRHDT and CDR2 FYEKMQ (reference sequence). The V gene end was trimmed by 5 bases and the J gene end by 5 bases; junction bases not matched to a gene: 8. The CDR3 is 15 residues long. The CDR3 region has the DNA TGTGCCAGCAGCACGAGCGGGGGGGCTTGGGAGACCCAGTACTTC. Protein product: CASSTSGGAWETQYF.

The V gene is TRBV18, the J gene TRBJ1-1; D is perhaps TRBD1 (6 bases). There are 13 residues in the CDR3. Looked up from germline, CDR1 is KGHSH and CDR2 is LQKENI. Between the trimmed V and J ends, which lost 3 bases and 8 bases, there was a span of 13 bases. The CDR3 coding sequence is TGTGCCAGCTCACCGGATTATGGGACAGAAGCTTTCTTT. This sequence encodes CASSPDYGTEAFF.

The CDR3 coding sequence is TGCGCCAGCAGCCTGCTTGACAGGCCCGGAGGCTACACCTTC. Its translation is CASSLLDRPGGYTF. V and J are TRBV5-1 and TRBJ1-2; maybe TRBD1 (6 bases). Germline CDR1 reads SGHRS; CDR2 reads YFSETQ. V lost 4 bases and J 8 bases, leaving 18 bases between the germline ends. There are 14 residues in the CDR3.

This clone was detected only once. This chain links TRBV21-1 with TRBJ2-3; the table's D call of TRBD2 was not tested on the DNA. TRBV21-1 is termed a pseudogene. This CDR3 spans 17 amino acids. The chain's CDR3 is CASSNGTSGGSTDTQYF. CDR3 bases: TGTGCCAGCAGCAATGGGACTAGCGGGGGGAGCACAGATACGCAGTATTTT.

This chain links TRBV28 with TRBJ2-7, with a possible D match to TRBD2 (6 bases). Deletions cut 1 base from V and 2 bases from J, with 9 bases between. The CDR3 totals 14 residues. The V gene's germline CDR1 is MDHEN and CDR2 SYDVKM. In DNA form, the CDR3 reads TGTGCCAGCAGTTTATTGGGAGGCACCTACGAGCAGTACTTC. The encoded protein is CASSLLGGTYEQYF.

The chain uses TRBV19 and TRBJ1-2; 10 nucleotides match TRBD1. The CDR3 has 14 amino acids. Germline assignment: CDR1 LNHDA and CDR2 SQIVND (reference sequence). V lost 6 bases, J lost 4 bases, and 5 bases stayed unmatched. The CDR3 bases are TGTGCCAGTAGCCAAAGACAGGGGGCCTATGGCTACACCTTC. Translated: CASSQRQGAYGYTF. Together with reference TRBV19 and TRBJ1-2, the CDR3 gives the full variable domain: DGGITQSPKYLFRKEGQNVTLSCEQNLNHDAMYWYRQDPGQGLRLIYYSQIVNDFQKGDIAEGYSVSREKKESFPLTVTSAQKNPTAFYLCASSQRQGAYGYTFGSGTRLTVV.

The rearrangement uses TRBV3-1 (or the pseudogene TRBV3-2) and TRBJ1-5; D is perhaps TRBD1 (5 bases). V dropped 1 base and J dropped 0 bases, with 7 bases sitting between them. CDR1 and CDR2 from the germline V gene are LGHDT and YNNKEL (reference sequence). The CDR3 extends over 15 amino acids. CDR3 nucleotide sequence: TGTGCCAGCAGCCAAGGACAGCCTAGCAATCAGCCCCAGCATTTT. This gives the protein CASSQGQPSNQPQHF.

V is TRBV30 and J is TRBJ1-2; 11 bases map to TRBD1. V dropped 5 bases and J dropped 4; count of bases not matched to a gene: 6. Germline values: CDR1 GTSNPN, CDR2 SVGIG (reference sequence). The CDR3 runs 14 residues. The CDR3 DNA reads as TGTGCCTGGTATGGGACAGGGGGGAGCTATGGCTACACCTTC. As protein: CAWYGTGGSYGYTF.

The J gene is TRBJ2-3, the V gene TRBV2, with D perhaps matching TRBD2 (6 bases). CDR1 SNHLY and CDR2 FYNNEI come from the germline V gene. Trimming took 8 bases from V and 0 from J, leaving 15 bases between them. The length of the CDR3 is 15 residues. This CDR3 is CASSALGGSTDTQYF. The CDR3 region has the DNA TGTGCCAGCTCTGCTTTGGGGGGAAGCACAGATACGCAGTATTTT.